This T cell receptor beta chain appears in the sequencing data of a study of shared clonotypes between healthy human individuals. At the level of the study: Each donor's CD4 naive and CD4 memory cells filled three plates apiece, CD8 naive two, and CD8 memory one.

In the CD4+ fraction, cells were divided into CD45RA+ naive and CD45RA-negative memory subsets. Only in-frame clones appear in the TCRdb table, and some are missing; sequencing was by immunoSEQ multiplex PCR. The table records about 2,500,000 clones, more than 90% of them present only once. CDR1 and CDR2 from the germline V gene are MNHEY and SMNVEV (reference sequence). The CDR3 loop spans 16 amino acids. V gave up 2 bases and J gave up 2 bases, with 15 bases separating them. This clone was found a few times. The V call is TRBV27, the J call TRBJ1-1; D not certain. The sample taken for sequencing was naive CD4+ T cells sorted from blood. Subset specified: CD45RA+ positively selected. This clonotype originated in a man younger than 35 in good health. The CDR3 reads CASSLAGKTINTEAFF. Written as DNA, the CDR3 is TGTGCCAGCAGTTTAGCGGGAAAAACTATTAACACTGAAGCTTTCTTT.